The 30 T cell receptor beta chains in this list originate from one sample, sequenced in a study of CD8 T cells in Susac syndrome. An amount of RNA that ranged from roughly 0.5 to 1 ug was reverse transcribed with random hexamers. Each CDR3 protein gets one entry after TCRdb re-called the immunoSEQ multiplex PCR reads with MiXCR. The data show 150,000 to 200,000 distinct CDR3 sequences, with around 93% seen just once and around 0.09% held by the top ten. The source material was CD4+ T cells from PBMCs. The receptors shown here come from a human donor with multiple sclerosis.

The rearrangement links TRBV18 to TRBJ2-3; D remains unclear. Germline assignment: CDR1 KGHSH and CDR2 LQKENI. The CDR3 is 14 amino acids. Trimming left V 0 bases short and J 2 bases short, with 6 bases between. CDR3: CASSPPGLTDTQYF. The CDR3 coding sequence is TGTGCCAGCTCACCACCGGGCCTCACAGATACGCAGTATTTT.

The genes are TRBV9 and TRBJ1-4, with unresolved D. The CDR3 sequence is 14 residues long. From germline, CDR1 is SGDLS and CDR2 YYNGEE. V was clipped by 0 bases and J by 6 bases, with 9 bases between them. The CDR3 loop reads CASSVGTADEKLFF. For the CDR3, the DNA is TGTGCCAGCAGCGTAGGGACCGCGGATGAAAAACTGTTTTTT.

This chain joins TRBV2 and TRBJ2-7; weak D call: TRBD2 (7 bases). Deletions cut 5 bases from V and 3 bases from J, with 17 bases between. From germline, CDR1 is SNHLY and CDR2 FYNNEI. CDR3 length equals 15 residues. The CDR3: CASSPRGAVVYEQYF. In DNA, the CDR3 is TGTGCCAGCAGTCCCCGGGGGGCGGTTGTCTACGAGCAGTACTTC.

The chain is built from TRBV28 and TRBJ2-7; a weak D match, TRBD2 (6 bases). The CDR3 runs to 14 residues. Trimming cost V 3 bases and J 0 bases, with 9 bases left between them. Germline V gene lookup returns CDR1 MDHEN and CDR2 SYDVKM. The DNA for the CDR3 is TGTGCCAGCAGTTTCCGGGGGAGCTCCTACGAGCAGTACTTC. Amino acids: CASSFRGSSYEQYF.

This clonotype is a singleton in its sample. This sequence joins TRBV3-1 and TRBJ2-1; 9 bases line up with TRBD2. Trimming cost V 7 bases and J 2 bases; bases outside gene matches: 3. The CDR3 has 14 amino acids. Germline V lookup: CDR1 LGHDT, CDR2 YNNKEL (reference sequence). The CDR3 region has the DNA TGTGCCAGCAACGTAGCGGGAGCCTACAATGAGCAGTTCTTC. Protein: CASNVAGAYNEQFF.

With respect to this clonotype: An end of the junction does not agree with germline; a read error may underlie this. The chain employs TRBV15 and TRBJ2-2; D is unresolved. The germline CDR1 and CDR2 sequences are LNHNV and YYDKDF (reference sequence). The CDR3 has 13 residues. CDR3 sequence: CATSGENTGELFF. CDR3 coding DNA: TGTGCCACCAGCGGAGAGAACACCGGGGAGCTGTTTTTT.

The chain is built from TRBV4-2 and TRBJ1-4; 8 bases line up with TRBD1. Trimming at V came to 4 bases and at J to 8 bases, leaving 15 bases not matched to a gene. Germline values: CDR1 LGHNA, CDR2 YNFKEQ. The CDR3 runs to 17 residues. CDR3 region: CASSRGTGGGGREKLFF. Written as DNA, the CDR3 is TGTGCCAGCAGCCGAGGGACAGGAGGGGGGGGGAGAGAAAAACTGTTTTTT.

This chain links TRBV27 with TRBJ1-1, with D tentatively TRBD1 (6 bases). CDR1 is MNHEY and CDR2 is SMNVEV in the germline V gene (reference sequence). The CDR3 loop spans 16 amino acids. Trimming stripped 6 bases from V and 2 bases from J, with 19 bases between. The CDR3 is CASSHRPGHRNTEAFF. CDR3 sequence (DNA): TGTGCCAGCAGCCACAGACCGGGACACCGAAACACTGAAGCTTTCTTT.

This clonotype appeared once. CDR3 nucleotides: TGTGCCAGCAGCCAAGGCCGGGAGGGCTACACCTTC. Translating gives CASSQGREGYTF. The gene calls are TRBV3-1 and TRBJ1-2; no definite D call. The CDR3 totals 12 residues. V lost 1 base to trimming and J lost 8 bases, with 8 bases between them. CDR1 is LGHDT, CDR2 YNNKEL, per germline (reference sequence).

This chain uses TRBV3-1 with TRBJ2-2; D might be TRBD2 (6 bases). The V and J ends lost 3 bases and 8 bases respectively, with 10 bases between them. Looked up from germline, CDR1 is LGHDT and CDR2 is YNNKEL (reference sequence). The CDR3 runs to 13 residues. CDR3 residues: CASSQEGFGELFF. As DNA, the CDR3 is TGTGCCAGCAGCCAGGAGGGCTTTGGGGAGCTGTTTTTT.

The V and J genes are TRBV12-3 or TRBV12-4 and TRBJ2-2, with 7 nucleotides matching TRBD2. With V trimmed by 8 bases and J by 0 bases, 6 bases remained unmatched. The CDR3 totals 15 residues. The CDR3 bases are TGTGCCAGCCCTACTAGCGAGGCGAACACCGGGGAGCTGTTTTTT. This gives the protein CASPTSEANTGELFF.

This clonotype was seen a few times. The chain has TRBV2 and TRBJ2-2; TRBD1 matches at 11 bases. Per the germline V gene, CDR1 is SNHLY and CDR2 is FYNNEI. The V and J ends lost 10 bases and 2 bases, in that order; junction bases with no gene match: 3. The CDR3 sequence is 14 residues long. The CDR3 loop reads CATGQGANTGELFF. For the CDR3, the DNA is TGTGCCACAGGACAGGGGGCAAACACCGGGGAGCTGTTTTTT.

The chain has TRBV4-2 and TRBJ2-3, with D uncertain. The length of the CDR3 is 15 residues. V dropped 2 bases and J dropped 0 bases, with 9 bases sitting between them. Germline lookup yields CDR1 LGHNA and CDR2 YNFKEQ. The CDR3, as DNA: TGTGCCAGCAGCCAAAGACCCCAGAGCACAGATACGCAGTATTTT. It is translated as CASSQRPQSTDTQYF.

This chain links TRBV7-9 with TRBJ2-3; perhaps D is TRBD1 or TRBD2 (5 bases each). Germline assignment: CDR1 SEHNR and CDR2 FQNEAQ (reference sequence). The CDR3 is 16 residues long. Trimming took off 5 bases at V and 0 bases at J, with 15 bases between the two ends. The CDR3 DNA is TGTGCCAGCAGCCCCTGGGACCCGTCAAGCACAGATACGCAGTATTTT. Translating it yields CASSPWDPSSTDTQYF.

This chain joins TRBV10-3 and TRBJ2-7; 7 bases agree with TRBD1. With V trimmed by 7 bases and J by 0 bases, 3 bases remained unmatched. Per germline, CDR1 ENHRY and CDR2 SYGVKD. The CDR3 is made up of 13 amino acids. The CDR3 nucleotides are TGTGCCATCATGAGGGACAGCTCCTACGAGCAGTACTTC. This codes for CAIMRDSSYEQYF.

V is TRBV30 and J is TRBJ1-1; D is ambiguous. V gave up 0 bases and J gave up 4 bases, with 9 bases separating them. Per the germline V gene, CDR1 is GTSNPN and CDR2 is SVGIG (reference sequence). The CDR3 length is 13 residues. The CDR3, as DNA: TGTGCCTGGAGTGTAGCCCGTAGCACTGAAGCTTTCTTT. Translating gives CAWSVARSTEAFF.

The rearrangement joins TRBV3-1 to TRBJ1-5, with 8 bases lining up with TRBD1. In germline, CDR1 is LGHDT, CDR2 YNNKEL (reference sequence). The CDR3 has 13 amino acids. The CDR3 DNA is TGTTCGCCCGGACAGGGTGACAATCAGCCCCAGCATTTT. Protein product: CSPGQGDNQPQHF.

The rearrangement uses TRBV28 and TRBJ2-7; the D is unclear. Trimming removed 4 bases from V and 5 bases from J, with 18 bases in between. There are 15 residues in the CDR3. Germline V lookup: CDR1 MDHEN, CDR2 SYDVKM. The CDR3 region is CASSSRWLVGHEQYF. The CDR3 coding sequence is TGTGCCAGCAGTTCTCGGTGGCTAGTGGGCCACGAGCAGTACTTC.

The J gene is TRBJ1-1, the V gene TRBV19; 7 bases fit TRBD1. V dropped 7 bases and J dropped 2; count of bases not matched to a gene: 7. CDR1 is LNHDA and CDR2 is SQIVND in the germline V gene (reference sequence). The CDR3 length is 14 residues. The CDR3 sequence is CASNPRGPNTEAFF. CDR3 DNA sequence: TGTGCCAGTAACCCGAGGGGGCCAAACACTGAAGCTTTCTTT.

The chain recombines TRBV28 with TRBJ2-3; no definite D call. Trimming stripped 6 bases from V and 4 bases from J, with 8 bases between. Germline CDR1 is MDHEN and CDR2 is SYDVKM. The length of the CDR3 is 12 residues. CDR3 loop: CASRDPADTQYF. As DNA, the CDR3 is TGTGCCAGCAGGGACCCCGCAGATACGCAGTATTTT.

The chain carries TRBV4-3 and TRBJ1-2; D remains ambiguous. This CDR3 region has 16 residues. Per the germline V gene, CDR1 is LGHNA and CDR2 is YSLEER. Trimming pared 4 bases from V and 2 bases from J, leaving 17 bases between. As DNA, the CDR3 is TGCGCCAGCAGCCTCGCACCGGCAGGCGTCAACTATGGCTACACCTTC. It specifies CASSLAPAGVNYGYTF.

V is TRBV5-1 and J is TRBJ2-5; TRBD1 matches 8 bases. The CDR3 runs to 15 residues. Germline loops: CDR1 SGHRS, CDR2 YFSETQ. The V and J ends lost 2 bases and 4 bases, in that order; junction bases with no gene match: 7. The CDR3 loop is CASSLLGQGGETQYF. Written as DNA, the CDR3 is TGCGCCAGCAGCTTACTAGGACAGGGCGGAGAGACCCAGTACTTC.

V gene TRBV4-3 combines with J gene TRBJ1-4, with D possibly TRBD1 on 5 matching bases. CDR1 and CDR2 (germline): LGHNA, YSLEER. The V and J ends lost 4 bases and 8 bases respectively, with 17 bases between them. This CDR3 is 15 amino acids long. The CDR3 nucleotides are TGCGCCAGCAGCCCCAATGGGGGTGGTCGCGAAAAACTGTTTTTT. Translation gives CASSPNGGGREKLFF.

The chain couples TRBV2 to TRBJ1-5; D remains unclear. The germline V gene encodes CDR1 SNHLY and CDR2 FYNNEI. The V gene lost 1 base and the J gene lost 2 bases, with 6 bases spanning the gap. The CDR3 contains 14 residues. The CDR3 DNA is TGTGCCAGCAGTGAAGTTTCGGGCAATCAGCCCCAGCATTTT. Protein sequence: CASSEVSGNQPQHF.

The rearrangement uses TRBV4-1 and TRBJ2-2; the D call may be TRBD1 or TRBD2 (6 bases each). The CDR3 is 16 residues long. Germline CDR1 reads MGHRA; CDR2 reads YSYEKL. Trimming removed 3 bases at V and 1 base at J, with 12 bases between. CDR3 sequence: CASSHPKGGNTGELFF. In DNA, the CDR3 is TGCGCCAGCAGCCACCCGAAGGGGGGGAACACCGGGGAGCTGTTTTTT.

V is TRBV5-1 and J is TRBJ2-3; no clear D gene. Germline CDR1 is SGHRS and CDR2 is YFSETQ. V was shortened by 3 bases and J by 2 bases, with 7 bases between the two germline ends. This CDR3 is 13 amino acids long. The CDR3 region is CASSWDPTDTQYF. The CDR3 bases are TGCGCCAGCAGCTGGGATCCCACAGATACGCAGTATTTT.

The chain employs TRBV3-1 and TRBJ2-3, with D possibly being TRBD2 (6 bases). Between the trimmed V and J ends, which lost 0 bases and 1 base, there was a span of 8 bases. Germline CDR1 and CDR2: LGHDT and YNNKEL (reference sequence). The CDR3 is made up of 15 amino acids. The DNA of the CDR3 is TGTGCCAGCAGCCAAGATTGGAGGGGCACAGATACGCAGTATTTT. Translated: CASSQDWRGTDTQYF.

The chain joins TRBV20-1 to TRBJ2-5, with 9 positions matching TRBD2. Trimming at V came to 6 bases and at J to 5 bases, leaving 13 bases not matched to a gene. Germline CDR1 DFQATT, CDR2 SNEGSKA (reference sequence). The CDR3 is made up of 15 amino acids. The CDR3 reads CSALGGGGRAETQYF. The CDR3 bases are TGCAGTGCCCTTGGGGGTGGCGGGAGGGCGGAGACCCAGTACTTC.

This clonotype has just one count. J is TRBJ1-4 and V is TRBV10-3; weak D call: TRBD1 (5 bases). CDR1 and CDR2 from the germline V gene are ENHRY and SYGVKD. CDR3 length: 13 amino acids. V lost 4 bases to trimming and J lost 2 bases, with 5 bases between them. Here the CDR3 reads CAISGDTNEKLFF. As DNA, the CDR3 is TGTGCCATCAGTGGGGACACTAATGAAAAACTGTTTTTT.

This chain joins TRBV27 and TRBJ2-3, with D possibly being TRBD1 (5 bases). V lost 6 bases to trimming and J lost 0 bases, with 10 bases between them. The length of the CDR3 is 14 residues. Germline CDR1 reads MNHEY; CDR2 reads SMNVEV (reference sequence). DNA of the CDR3: TGTGCCAGCAGGCAGGGCCTGAGCACAGATACGCAGTATTTT. Translated: CASRQGLSTDTQYF.